The next 10 T cell receptor beta chains were all read from a single sample in a study of T cells after yellow fever vaccination. TCRdb analysed the 5' RACE reads with MiXCR anew, one entry per CDR3 protein. This sample has 550,000 to 750,000 distinct CDR3 sequences, with 13% found just once. Sequenced here: PBMCs, sampled on the day of the yellow fever booster vaccination. The receptors stem from a man aged 25-40 years who received the YFV17D yellow fever vaccine.

The chain uses TRBV7-9 and TRBJ2-7, with a tentative D call TRBD1 (6 bases). Trimming took 2 bases from V and 5 from J, leaving 13 bases between them. The length of the CDR3 is 14 residues. Germline CDR1 and CDR2: SEHNR and FQNEAQ (reference sequence). This CDR3 is CASSLLGQSNEQYF. CDR3 nucleotides: TGTGCCAGCAGCTTATTAGGACAGAGCAACGAGCAGTACTTC.

V gene TRBV28 combines with J gene TRBJ2-3; 7 bases are shared with TRBD2. The CDR3 is made up of 14 amino acids. CDR1 is MDHEN, CDR2 SYDVKM, per germline. V lost 4 bases and J lost 4; bases outside the gene matches: 5. The CDR3 DNA follows: TGTGCCAGCAGTTCGGGGGGACCCCCAGATACGCAGTATTTT. It yields the protein CASSSGGPPDTQYF.

The chain couples TRBV12-3 or TRBV12-4 to TRBJ2-7, with TRBD1 matching 8 bases. V lost 0 bases and J lost 6; bases outside the gene matches: 4. This CDR3 has 14 amino acids. The CDR3 sequence is CASSLAGGQGEQYF. Here the CDR3 DNA reads TGTGCCAGCAGTTTAGCAGGAGGACAGGGCGAGCAGTACTTC.

Many counts were recorded for this clonotype. The genes are TRBV12-3 or TRBV12-4 and TRBJ2-5, with 7 bases fitting TRBD2. The J segment lost 2 bases and the V segment lost 6 bases, leaving 6 bases of the junction unmatched. The CDR3 has 14 amino acids. The CDR3 loop reads CASSPGTTQETQYF. In DNA form, the CDR3 reads TGTGCCAGCAGCCCCGGGACTACTCAAGAGACCCAGTACTTC.

V usage is TRBV24-1 and J usage is TRBJ2-5, with 11 bases matching TRBD2. There are 17 residues in the CDR3. V shed 4 bases, J shed 2 bases, and the junction held 8 bases outside the gene matches. Germline CDR1 is KGHDR and CDR2 is SFDVKD. DNA for the CDR3: TGTGCCACCAGTGACAGGCTGACTAGCGGGAAACAAGAGACCCAGTACTTC. Translated, it gives CATSDRLTSGKQETQYF.

This clonotype has only one observation. This chain uses TRBV19 with TRBJ2-5; TRBD1 matches at 7 bases. The CDR3 has 14 amino acids. Germline V lookup: CDR1 LNHDA, CDR2 SQIVND (reference sequence). Germline trimming cut 6 bases from V and 5 bases from J; bases unmatched to any gene: 9. The CDR3 nucleotides are TGTGCCAGTAGGCGGACAGGAGGACCGGAGACCCAGTACTTC. Its protein is CASRRTGGPETQYF.

This clonotype came up a few times. The chain has TRBV4-2 and TRBJ2-1, with 9 bases identical to TRBD2. The CDR3 length is 21 residues. J was trimmed by 2 bases and V by 1 base; bases with no gene match: 18. The V gene's germline CDR1 is LGHNA and CDR2 YNFKEQ. The CDR3 protein is CASSQVSSLIAGDSAYNEQFF. CDR3 nucleotide sequence: TGTGCCAGCAGCCAAGTCAGCTCCTTGATAGCGGGAGATTCGGCCTACAATGAGCAGTTCTTC.

This clonotype was counted between two and nine times. V is TRBV18 and J is TRBJ2-7, with a weak D call TRBD2 (5 bases). The CDR3 has 14 amino acids. Deletions cut 3 bases from V and 1 base from J, with 10 bases between. Germline loops: CDR1 KGHSH, CDR2 LQKENI. For the CDR3, the DNA is TGTGCCAGCTCACCGCCGGACTCATCCTACGAGCAGTACTTC. It encodes CASSPPDSSYEQYF.

The table lists this clonotype with a few counts. The chain employs TRBV7-6 and TRBJ2-3; TRBD2 aligns across 13 bases. Trimming cost V 5 bases and J 3 bases; bases outside gene matches: 14. CDR1 and CDR2 (germline): SGHVS, FNYEAQ. The CDR3 has 19 amino acids. This CDR3 reads CASSTWTSGSVGGTDTQYF. CDR3 sequence (DNA): TGTGCCAGCAGCACTTGGACTAGCGGGAGCGTCGGAGGTACAGATACGCAGTATTTT.

This clonotype showed up just a few times. The CDR3 is CASSPPTKAYEQYF. The CDR3 DNA is TGTGCCAGCAGCCCCCCAACTAAGGCCTACGAGCAGTACTTC. J is TRBJ2-7 and V is TRBV7-2; D is unclear. In germline, CDR1 is SGHTA, CDR2 FQGNSA. This CDR3 is 14 amino acids long. V was shortened by 5 bases and J by 2 bases, with 13 bases between the two germline ends.